This T cell receptor beta chain was found in a study of cytomegalovirus exposure and HLA in healthy donors. Germline V gene lookup returns CDR1 SGHRS and CDR2 YFSETQ. The CDR3 totals 16 residues. J gave up 3 bases and V 3 bases, and 9 bases lay outside the gene matches. PCR amplification relied on 60 Vbeta primers (plus 13 Jbeta primers). Assay used: immunoSEQ multiplex PCR; TCRdb lists only in-frame clones, some missing. The sample has more than 85,000 clones; around a tenth are singletons. This clone was seen a handful of times. The sequenced sample consisted of PBMCs. The rearrangement joins TRBV5-1 to TRBJ2-1; 7 bases are a match to TRBD1. This clonotype was sampled from a man aged 50 to 59 in good health and CMV-seropositive. The CDR3 nucleotides read TGCGCCAGCAGCTCTCCACCGGGACAGTACTACAATGAGCAGTTCTTC. This gives the protein CASSSPPGQYYNEQFF.